Listed below are T cell receptor beta chains from one sample, sequenced in a study of T cells expressing NK-cell markers. Reanalyzing the 5' RACE reads, TCRdb keeps one entry per CDR3 protein, without DNA. Recorded for this sample: some 150,000 distinct CDR3 sequences. Specimen: blood T cells: a sorted CD56 or NKG2C T cell subset, CD4+ or CD8+ T cells, or bulk PBMC T cells (not recorded which). These TCRs come from a man younger than 30 in good health. CDR3s include the opening cysteine and the closing phenylalanine or tryptophan.

v_gene	j_gene	CDR3aa
TRBV7-3	TRBJ2-1	CASSLSAGLAGHEQFF
TRBV7-6	TRBJ1-3	CASSDGDSGNTIYF
TRBV4-3	TRBJ2-1	CASSQGDRGFEQFF
TRBV25-1	TRBJ2-5	CASSTRTGGSETQYF
TRBV10-3	TRBJ2-7	CAISEPGMSGNDEQYF
TRBV13	TRBJ2-1	CASSLGVRSYNEQFF
TRBV12-3/TRBV12-4	TRBJ1-5	CASSFGGGRGNQPQHF
TRBV10-3	TRBJ2-1	CAISESGGTRGYNEQFF
TRBV7-9	TRBJ2-2	CASSLTQGMRTGELFF
TRBV28	TRBJ2-1	CASSWGPSGHYNEQFF
TRBV12-3/TRBV12-4	TRBJ2-5	CASSSPQETQYF
TRBV6-5	TRBJ2-7	CASSYFYGQGKQYF
TRBV11-2	TRBJ2-5	CASSSSRLAGGYQETQYF
TRBV7-9	TRBJ2-2	CASSLNPASGTGELFF
TRBV3-1	TRBJ1-4	CASSHIQGIGPADEKLFF
TRBV7-9	TRBJ2-7	CASSTASGGLIYEQYF
TRBV11-2	TRBJ2-2	CASSLGSPSAGELFF
TRBV12-3/TRBV12-4	TRBJ2-7	CASSLGQGSYEQYF
TRBV29-1	TRBJ1-1	CSVEDPTGYGNTEAFF
TRBV12-3/TRBV12-4	TRBJ2-1	CASSLAGGPSSDEQFF
TRBV6-2/TRBV6-3	TRBJ2-7	CASSYSRLIYEQYF
TRBV4-1	TRBJ2-5	CASSQDGRTQYF
TRBV15	TRBJ1-1	CATSRDRFTSGMNTEAFF
TRBV5-5	TRBJ2-1	CASSLQSPGTSGYNEQFF
TRBV7-9	TRBJ2-1	CASSLVEGVLNEQFF
TRBV20-1	TRBJ2-3	CSARASGRRWTDTQYF